These 3 T cell receptor beta chains were sequenced from one sample in a study of blood T cell repertoires in COVID-19. Some clones are missing from TCRdb's copy, which holds only in-frame ones; the method was immunoSEQ multiplex PCR. The table shows about 410,000 clones, with more than 80% occurring only once. Sequences were obtained from peripheral blood. The receptors were sampled from a woman under 40 with active or convalescent COVID-19.

V is TRBV6-5 and J is TRBJ2-2; D not resolved. The CDR3 contains 14 residues. CDR1 and CDR2 (germline): MNHEY, SVGAGI. With 7 bases removed from V and 0 bases from J, the gap between germline ends came to 9 bases. CDR3 coding DNA: TGTGCCAGCATCACCGGTCCGAACACCGGGGAGCTGTTTTTT. It codes for CASITGPNTGELFF.

V gene TRBV12-3 or TRBV12-4 combines with J gene TRBJ1-2; D gene unclear. The CDR3 has 13 residues. V gave up 6 bases and J gave up 6 bases, with 14 bases separating them. CDR3 DNA sequence: TGTGCCAGCAGCCCCGCCGAGGGTCATGGCTACACCTTC. It encodes CASSPAEGHGYTF.

CDR3 nucleotides: TGTGCCAGTAGCGGGGGGGCCCAAGAGACCCAGTACTTC. This encodes CASSGGAQETQYF. The rearrangement uses TRBV19 and TRBJ2-5, with TRBD2 matching over 8 bases. The length of the CDR3 is 13 residues. Germline V gene data show CDR1 as LNHDA and CDR2 as SQIVND (reference sequence). J gave up 1 base and V 6 bases, and 1 base lay outside the gene matches. Drawing the rest from reference TRBV19 and TRBJ2-5, the complete variable domain is DGGITQSPKYLFRKEGQNVTLSCEQNLNHDAMYWYRQDPGQGLRLIYYSQIVNDFQKGDIAEGYSVSREKKESFPLTVTSAQKNPTAFYLCASSGGAQETQYFGPGTRLLVL.